One and the same sample provided the 17 T cell receptor beta chains below, sequenced in a study of cytomegalovirus exposure and HLA in healthy donors. Measured with immunoSEQ multiplex PCR; TCRdb has only the in-frame clones, and not every one. This sample has roughly 120,000 clones, with 85% to 90% found just once. Sequencing was performed on PBMCs. These receptors originate from a woman in her twenties or thirties in good health and CMV-seronegative.

This chain links TRBV27 with TRBJ2-5; 8 bases are a match to TRBD1. CDR1 MNHEY and CDR2 SMNVEV come from the germline V gene (reference sequence). J gave up 3 bases and V 3 bases, and 9 bases lay outside the gene matches. This CDR3 comprises 16 residues. The CDR3 DNA reads as TGTGCCAGCAGTTTGAAGGACAGGGTTAAAAAAGAGACCCAGTACTTC. As protein: CASSLKDRVKKETQYF.

Only a few counts were recorded for this clone. V usage is TRBV19 and J usage is TRBJ1-6; D gene unclear. V was trimmed by 8 bases and J by 7 bases, leaving 15 bases between them. This CDR3 comprises 14 residues. Germline CDR1 LNHDA, CDR2 SQIVND (reference sequence). The CDR3 bases are TGTGCCAGTCAGATCATACGTCCCAATTCACCCCTCCACTTT. It codes for CASQIIRPNSPLHF. The full variable domain, in which reference TRBV19 and TRBJ1-6 provide the parts outside the CDR3, is DGGITQSPKYLFRKEGQNVTLSCEQNLNHDAMYWYRQDPGQGLRLIYYSQIVNDFQKGDIAEGYSVSREKKESFPLTVTSAQKNPTAFYLCASQIIRPNSPLHFGNGTRLTVT.

The chain couples TRBV6-4 to TRBJ1-2; 8 bases are a match to TRBD1. The CDR3 sequence is 13 residues long. The germline V gene encodes CDR1 MRHNA and CDR2 SNTAGT. The V segment lost 6 bases and the J segment 5 bases; nucleotides outside the gene matches: 5. The CDR3 is CASRPGQGYGYTF. The CDR3 DNA is TGTGCCAGCAGGCCCGGACAGGGTTATGGCTACACCTTC.

This chain links TRBV6-1 with TRBJ1-1, with TRBD1 identical over 7 bases. The junction had 20 bases not matched to a gene; V was cut back by 3 bases and J by 4 bases. The CDR3 contains 19 residues. Germline values: CDR1 MNHNS, CDR2 SASEGT. The CDR3 spells CASSEGGGLSTGILTEAFF. The CDR3 nucleotides are TGTGCCAGCAGTGAGGGGGGAGGTCTTTCGACAGGGATTCTCACTGAAGCTTTCTTT.

The chain recombines TRBV4-3 with TRBJ1-1; D uncertain. This CDR3 region has 13 residues. Germline V CDR1 and CDR2: LGHNA, YSLEER. With 0 bases removed from V and 8 bases from J, the gap between germline ends came to 10 bases. CDR3 loop: CASSQEWPLEAFF. DNA of the CDR3: TGCGCCAGCAGCCAAGAGTGGCCTTTGGAAGCTTTCTTT.

The CDR3 loop is CASSLVGGQETQYF. The CDR3 DNA is TGTGCCAGCAGCTTAGTTGGGGGGCAAGAGACCCAGTACTTC. The chain uses TRBV11-3 and TRBJ2-5; possible D gene TRBD2, 6 bases. This CDR3 region has 14 residues. Between the trimmed V and J ends, which lost 1 base and 2 bases, there was a span of 8 bases. Germline V gene data show CDR1 as SGHNT and CDR2 as YENEEA.

The rearrangement uses TRBV9 and TRBJ1-6, with 10 bases identical to TRBD1. Trimming took 3 bases from V and 10 from J; bases not matched to a gene: 7. Germline CDR1 is SGDLS and CDR2 is YYNGEE. The CDR3 length is 15 residues. Written as DNA, the CDR3 is TGTGCCAGCAGCGAGAGGGGACAGGGGTACTCACCCCTCCACTTT. Amino acids: CASSERGQGYSPLHF.

This chain links TRBV6-6 with TRBJ1-1; 7 nucleotides line up with TRBD1. Trimming removed 6 bases from V and 1 base from J; junction bases left unmatched: 8. The CDR3 runs 15 residues. Germline-derived CDR1 and CDR2 are MNHNY and SVGAGI (reference sequence). The CDR3 bases are TGTGCCAGCAGGCCACCGGGACAGAGGAACACTGAAGCTTTCTTT. Amino acids: CASRPPGQRNTEAFF.

The chain has TRBV19 and TRBJ1-1; unclear D gene. Germline CDR1 reads LNHDA; CDR2 reads SQIVND (reference sequence). There are 13 residues in the CDR3. The V end was cut by 4 bases, the J end by 2 bases, with 8 bases between. The CDR3 DNA sequence: TGTGCCAGTAGTACCGGGGATAACACTGAAGCTTTCTTT. Protein sequence: CASSTGDNTEAFF.

This sequence joins TRBV7-8 and TRBJ2-7, with D maybe TRBD1 (6 bases). Looked up from germline, CDR1 is SGHVS and CDR2 is FQNEAQ. The germline V and J ends were trimmed by 3 bases and 0 bases, with 12 bases remaining between them. CDR3 size: 15 residues. The CDR3: CASSLDSFPSYEQYF. Here the CDR3 DNA reads TGTGCCAGCAGCTTGGACAGCTTTCCCTCCTACGAGCAGTACTTC.

This clone was counted only a few times. The genes are TRBV2 and TRBJ1-2; 10 bases line up with TRBD1. Germline values: CDR1 SNHLY, CDR2 FYNNEI. CDR3 size: 14 residues. V gave up 8 bases and J gave up 8 bases; unmatched junction bases: 11. CDR3 amino acids: CASQGTGAFGGYTF. The DNA for the CDR3 is TGTGCCAGCCAGGGGACAGGGGCTTTCGGGGGCTACACCTTC.

As to this clone: Other DNA sequences in this specimen translate into the identical CDR3. The V gene is TRBV18, the J gene TRBJ1-1; no clear D gene. The CDR3 length is 14 residues. Trimming stripped 0 bases from V and 2 bases from J, with 7 bases between. Germline CDR1 is KGHSH and CDR2 is LQKENI. In DNA, the CDR3 is TGTGCCAGCTCACCACCAAAAACTAACACTGAAGCTTTCTTT. The encoded protein is CASSPPKTNTEAFF.

The J gene is TRBJ2-7, the V gene TRBV5-5, with 10 bases aligning to TRBD1. Germline lookup yields CDR1 SGHKS and CDR2 YYEKEE (reference sequence). The CDR3 has 15 amino acids. With 3 bases clipped from V and 6 bases from J, the junction kept 9 bases outside the gene matches. The CDR3 here is CASSSDRGRHLEQYF. DNA for the CDR3: TGTGCCAGCAGCTCCGACAGGGGGCGCCACCTCGAGCAGTACTTC.

This clone was detected only once. The gene calls are TRBV15 and TRBJ1-5, with a possible D match to TRBD1 (6 bases). The ends were cut back, 4 bases at V and 7 bases at J, with 17 bases in the middle. Germline CDR1 reads LNHNV; CDR2 reads YYDKDF (reference sequence). CDR3 length: 15 amino acids. As DNA, the CDR3 is TGTGCCACCAGCACCCTGTGGGGGGGCGGGCAGCCCCAGCATTTT. Protein: CATSTLWGGGQPQHF.

This rearrangement joins TRBV7-6 to TRBJ2-5; D is perhaps TRBD2 (6 bases). This CDR3 region has 14 residues. CDR1 is SGHVS, CDR2 FNYEAQ, per germline. Trimming pared 1 base from V and 4 bases from J, leaving 10 bases between. For the CDR3, the DNA is TGTGCCAGCAGCTTAGAGGGGACTTCAGAGACCCAGTACTTC. Protein: CASSLEGTSETQYF.

This rearrangement joins TRBV9 to TRBJ2-1; tentative D call: TRBD1 (5 bases). This CDR3 comprises 13 residues. Trimming removed 0 bases at V and 6 bases at J, with 7 bases between. Germline assignment: CDR1 SGDLS and CDR2 YYNGEE. The CDR3 DNA reads TGTGCCAGCAGCGTAGACAGGACCAATGAGCAGTTCTTC. It translates to CASSVDRTNEQFF.

The chain combines TRBV6-5 with TRBJ2-1; the match to TRBD2 covers 11 bases. The CDR3 loop spans 15 amino acids. Germline CDR1 and CDR2: MNHEY and SVGAGI. Losses at the gene ends were 4 bases for V and 5 bases for J; bases not matched to a gene: 4. The CDR3 loop reads CASSSGLAGDNEQFF. CDR3 nucleotide sequence: TGTGCCAGCAGTTCCGGACTAGCGGGCGACAATGAGCAGTTCTTC.